This T cell receptor (beta chain) was recovered during a study of cytomegalovirus exposure and HLA in healthy donors. Looking at the study overall: The Caucasian-associated ancestry cluster held roughly 78% of 300 to 450 genotyped donors.

A multiplex PCR was run with 60 Vbeta primers and 13 Jbeta primers. Clones were read by immunoSEQ multiplex PCR, and TCRdb kept only the in-frame ones, dropping some. The sample has more than 110,000 clones; approximately 80% are singletons. V lost 4 bases to trimming and J lost 0 bases; unmatched junction nucleotides: 3. CDR3 length equals 16 residues. From germline, CDR1 is SGDLS and CDR2 YYNGEE. As to this clone: Its antigen is unidentified. This sample includes further DNA sequences coding for the same CDR3.

Study observations and caveats: Some TCR beta chains (about 180 of them) were listed as cytomegalovirus-associated.

Donors had nominal health at sampling but likely had unrecorded immune exposures. Sample: PBMCs. This clonotype was sampled from a male donor in good health and CMV-seronegative. The chain has TRBV9 and TRBJ2-3, with 12 bases matching TRBD2. CDR3 sequence (DNA): TGTGCCAGCAGCTCCCTAGCGGGGGGGAGCACAGATACGCAGTATTTT. Amino acids: CASSSLAGGSTDTQYF.